This T cell receptor beta chain was identified during a study of control samples from healthy donors and cancer patients. The table lists this clone with a count of one. TCRdb's table, derived via immunoSEQ multiplex PCR, lists solely in-frame clones and lacks some. The data show 150,000 to 200,000 clones, about 90% seen once. Germline CDR1 SEHNR, CDR2 FQNEAQ (reference sequence). With V trimmed by 8 bases and J by 10 bases, 11 bases remained unmatched. The CDR3 has 13 amino acids. The receptor's source is a woman aged 25 to 39 in good health. The sequencing sample was made of blood. The chain carries TRBV7-9 and TRBJ2-1; TRBD1 matches 7 bases. The CDR3, as DNA: TGTGCCAGCGGGGGACGGACAGGTTACGAGCAGTTCTTC. It yields the protein CASGGRTGYEQFF.